This T cell receptor beta chain was identified during a study of Graves' ophthalmopathy and Graves' hyperthyroidism. Study outcomes and limitations: Using a 13-signature model, the authors split ophthalmopathy from stable hyperthyroidism, with roughly 88% sensitivity and approximately 84% specificity.

The CDR3 extends over 17 amino acids. CDR1 and CDR2 from the germline V gene are SGHAT and FQDESV (reference sequence). Deletions cut 1 base from V and 3 bases from J, with 15 bases between. From RNA, the CDR3 regions of TCR beta chains were amplified and sequenced. HTBI primers were employed in first-round RT-PCR, then a second-round multiplex PCR followed. TCRdb reprocessed the multiplex PCR reads with MiXCR, giving one entry per CDR3 protein. Here the sample spans about 220,000 distinct CDR3 sequences, 20% to 25% being singletons. Note on this clonotype: Its antigen is unidentified.

The V call is TRBV11-1, the J call TRBJ2-2; possible D gene TRBD1, 5 bases. The sequencing sample was made of peripheral blood. The receptor was isolated from a woman in her 50s with Graves' ophthalmopathy. CDR3 sequence reads: CASSLEALAGYTGELFF. The CDR3 nucleotides are TGTGCCAGCAGCTTAGAAGCTTTGGCAGGGTACACCGGGGAGCTGTTTTTT.